The T cell receptor (beta chain) described here comes from a study of cytomegalovirus exposure and HLA in healthy donors. General study points: In vitro checks showed that three CMV-associated chains really do target CMV antigens.

V lost 4 bases to trimming and J lost 1 base; unmatched junction nucleotides: 6. CDR3 length: 16 residues. Germline CDR1 is LNHDA and CDR2 is SQIVND (reference sequence). Clones were read by immunoSEQ multiplex PCR, and TCRdb kept only the in-frame ones, dropping some. The data hold some 290,000 clones, with around 90% observed a single time. This clone showed up just once. Its antigen is not identified. Sequencing was done on a sample of PBMCs. The sequence came from a young man in good health and CMV-seronegative. The V call is TRBV19, the J call TRBJ2-2; 7 positions agree with TRBD2. CDR3 protein: CASSNGGGLNTGELFF. CDR3 in DNA: TGTGCCAGTAGTAATGGCGGGGGACTGAACACCGGGGAGCTGTTTTTT. The variable domain in full, with the rest retrieved from reference TRBV19 and TRBJ2-2, is DGGITQSPKYLFRKEGQNVTLSCEQNLNHDAMYWYRQDPGQGLRLIYYSQIVNDFQKGDIAEGYSVSREKKESFPLTVTSAQKNPTAFYLCASSNGGGLNTGELFFGEGSRLTVL.